Below, 30 T cell receptor beta chains from the same sample are listed, as sequenced in a study of blood T cells in healthy people across ages. A second PCR, run for about 7 to 11 cycles, used a sample-barcoded 5' primer plus a J-beta primer mix. TCRdb recomputed calls from the 5' RACE reads with MiXCR, one row per CDR3 protein. The sample contains 630,000 or so distinct CDR3 sequences, about 30% of which appear only once. Material: blood. These receptors all stem from a woman of 80 years or more in good health.

The gene calls are TRBV20-1 and TRBJ2-1, with D perhaps TRBD1 (5 bases). This CDR3 comprises 15 residues. Germline values: CDR1 DFQATT, CDR2 SNEGSKA (reference sequence). Deletions cut 3 bases from V and 8 bases from J, with 20 bases between. This CDR3 reads CSASSLQGGWDEQFF. For the CDR3, the DNA is TGCAGTGCTAGTTCCCTCCAGGGTGGGTGGGATGAGCAGTTCTTC.

This clonotype was seen ten or more times. This chain joins TRBV6-6 and TRBJ2-1; TRBD1 might be the D (6 bases). CDR3 length: 16 amino acids. In germline, CDR1 is MNHNY, CDR2 SVGAGI (reference sequence). Trimming pared 6 bases from V and 1 base from J, leaving 16 bases between. The DNA of the CDR3 is TGTGCCAGCAGCGCAAGGGAGACAGGTTCCTACAATGAGCAGTTCTTC. Encoded protein: CASSARETGSYNEQFF.

This clonotype was counted many times. The chain recombines TRBV14 with TRBJ2-7, with 8 bases lining up with TRBD2. The CDR3 extends over 15 amino acids. Germline lookup yields CDR1 SGHDN and CDR2 FVKESK. V dropped 2 bases and J dropped 0; count of bases not matched to a gene: 3. CDR3 in amino acids: CASSQREGFSYEQYF. The DNA of the CDR3 is TGTGCCAGCAGCCAACGGGAGGGATTCTCCTACGAGCAGTACTTC. Full variable domain (remainder filled in from reference TRBV14 and TRBJ2-7): EAGVTQFPSHSVIEKGQTVTLRCDPISGHDNLYWYRRVMGKEIKFLLHFVKESKQDESGMPNNRFLAERTGGTYSTLKVQPAELEDSGVYFCASSQREGFSYEQYFGPGTRLTVT.

This clonotype was seen once. V and J are TRBV24-1 and TRBJ2-2, with a possible D match to TRBD1 (6 bases). Germline assignment: CDR1 KGHDR and CDR2 SFDVKD. The CDR3 contains 16 residues. V was trimmed by 4 bases and J by 6 bases, leaving 17 bases between them. The CDR3 loop reads CATSESDSHRAGELFF. The CDR3 DNA is TGTGCCACCAGTGAATCCGACTCCCACAGGGCCGGGGAGCTGTTTTTT.

This clonotype was seen repeatedly, ten times or more. V gene TRBV3-1 combines with J gene TRBJ1-2; D is unclear. There are 16 residues in the CDR3. Germline V gene sequence: CDR1 LGHDT, CDR2 YNNKEL (reference sequence). Trimming took off 0 bases at V and 2 bases at J, with 13 bases between the two ends. The CDR3 spells CASSQERDLGNYGYTF. CDR3 sequence (DNA): TGTGCCAGCAGCCAAGAAAGAGACCTCGGGAACTATGGCTACACCTTC.

This clonotype was counted between two and nine times. Just one base apart from a much larger clone, this may be a read error. This chain links TRBV20-1 with TRBJ2-3; the match to TRBD2 covers 10 bases. CDR3 length: 16 amino acids. With V trimmed by 0 bases and J by 2 bases, 5 bases remained unmatched. The germline CDR1 and CDR2 sequences are DFQATT and SNEGSKA (reference sequence). CDR3 sequence: CSARDALAGITDTQYF. CDR3 in DNA: TGCAGTGCTAGAGATGCACTAGCGGGGATCACAGATACGCAGTATTTT.

This clonotype was seen many times. This chain uses TRBV6-5 with TRBJ1-1, with D tentatively TRBD1 (5 bases). Deletions cut 6 bases from V and 0 bases from J, with 11 bases between. The CDR3 covers 14 residues. The V gene's germline CDR1 is MNHEY and CDR2 SVGAGI. CDR3 nucleotides: TGTGCCAGCAGGGGGGACGGTTTGAACACTGAAGCTTTCTTT. Protein product: CASRGDGLNTEAFF.

This clonotype is a singleton in its sample. J is TRBJ2-1 and V is TRBV20-1; D might be TRBD2 (6 bases). Trimming stripped 1 base from V and 0 bases from J, with 19 bases between. Germline V gives CDR1 DFQATT, CDR2 SNEGSKA (reference sequence). The CDR3 consists of 18 residues. This CDR3 is CSARAEGFGPSSYNEQFF. In DNA, the CDR3 is TGCAGTGCTAGAGCGGAGGGCTTTGGCCCGAGCTCCTACAATGAGCAGTTCTTC.

The rearrangement links TRBV7-2 to TRBJ1-2, with 7 bases matching TRBD1. With V trimmed by 4 bases and J by 8 bases, 10 bases remained unmatched. The CDR3 sequence is 14 residues long. Germline lookup yields CDR1 SGHTA and CDR2 FQGNSA. For the CDR3, the DNA is TGTGCCAGCAGCTATGCGGGACAGCCCGCAGGCTACACCTTC. It encodes CASSYAGQPAGYTF.

This clonotype was detected a few times. The chain has TRBV6-1 and TRBJ1-1; D is possibly TRBD1 (6 bases). Trimming pared 2 bases from V and 5 bases from J, leaving 15 bases between. This CDR3 contains 15 residues. CDR1 is MNHNS, CDR2 SASEGT, per germline. DNA of the CDR3: TGTGCCAGCAGTGAACGAGGGGGACCAACGACTGAAGCTTTCTTT. Encoded protein: CASSERGGPTTEAFF.

In this sample, this clonotype turned up a few times. The chain is built from TRBV15 and TRBJ2-1, with no clear D. CDR1 and CDR2 from the germline V gene are LNHNV and YYDKDF (reference sequence). This CDR3 is 13 amino acids long. V was trimmed by 1 base and J by 9 bases, leaving 10 bases between them. The CDR3, as DNA: TGTGCCACCAGCAGAGTTGGCCGTGGTGAGCAGTTCTTC. This codes for CATSRVGRGEQFF.

This clonotype has at least ten counts. This chain connects TRBV5-1 to TRBJ2-5; 7 nucleotides align to TRBD2. Germline CDR1 reads SGHRS; CDR2 reads YFSETQ. This CDR3 spans 14 amino acids. The junction had 7 bases not matched to a gene; V was cut back by 6 bases and J by 2 bases. The CDR3 sequence: CASTGGRGQETQYF. CDR3 in DNA: TGCGCCAGCACCGGCGGGAGAGGGCAAGAGACCCAGTACTTC.

The V and J genes are TRBV6-5 and TRBJ2-5; tentative D call: TRBD2 (6 bases). The CDR3 loop spans 17 amino acids. Trimming took off 2 bases at V and 1 base at J, with 17 bases between the two ends. Germline V gene lookup returns CDR1 MNHEY and CDR2 SVGAGI. The CDR3 region is CASSYGAASDVQETQYF. For the CDR3, the DNA is TGTGCCAGCAGTTACGGTGCGGCTAGCGACGTCCAAGAGACCCAGTACTTC.

The chain carries TRBV7-8 and TRBJ1-1, with D possibly TRBD1 on 5 matching bases. This CDR3 spans 15 amino acids. The V end lost 5 bases, the J end lost 0 bases, and 13 bases lay between the germline ends. The V gene's germline CDR1 is SGHVS and CDR2 FQNEAQ. The CDR3 DNA sequence: TGTGCCAGCAGCCCCGCCTCCAGGGTGAACACTGAAGCTTTCTTT. Translating gives CASSPASRVNTEAFF.

On this clonotype itself: This may come from a read error, since a much larger clone is one base off. The genes are TRBV24-1 and TRBJ2-3; possibly TRBD1 for D (5 bases). This CDR3 spans 13 amino acids. V was shortened by 12 bases and J by 6 bases, with 18 bases between the two germline ends. Germline-derived CDR1 and CDR2 are KGHDR and SFDVKD. CDR3 sequence (DNA): TGTGCCGCCGGAAGGGGTGGTTCGGATACGCAGTATTTT. Translated, it gives CAAGRGGSDTQYF.

The chain links TRBV20-1 to TRBJ1-2; 7 bases agree with TRBD1. This CDR3 is built from 13 residues. Germline V gene lookup returns CDR1 DFQATT and CDR2 SNEGSKA (reference sequence). The ends lost 2 bases at V and 4 bases at J; junction bases unmatched: 4. The CDR3 here is CSARPPGGYGYTF. The CDR3 bases are TGCAGTGCTAGACCGCCAGGGGGCTATGGCTACACCTTC.

At least ten counts were recorded for this clonotype. The chain couples TRBV9 to TRBJ2-7; 13 bases agree with TRBD2. CDR1 and CDR2 from the germline V gene are SGDLS and YYNGEE. Trimming took 0 bases from V and 1 from J; bases not matched to a gene: 4. This CDR3 is built from 17 residues. CDR3 in amino acids: CASSVGLAGGISYEQYF. The CDR3 DNA sequence: TGTGCCAGCAGCGTAGGACTAGCGGGGGGCATATCCTACGAGCAGTACTTC.

This clonotype appeared many times. The CDR3 bases are TGTGCCAGCAGTGAAGGGTCCCGATACCAAGAGACCCAGTACTTC. It encodes CASSEGSRYQETQYF. The V and J genes are TRBV6-1 and TRBJ2-5, with D hard to call. The CDR3 is 15 residues long. Trimming took off 1 base at V and 0 bases at J, with 9 bases between the two ends. Germline lookup yields CDR1 MNHNS and CDR2 SASEGT.

This clonotype was observed a few times. The genes are TRBV6-5 and TRBJ1-2; 9 bases are shared with TRBD1. CDR1 is MNHEY, CDR2 SVGAGI, per germline. Losses at the gene ends were 0 bases for V and 5 bases for J; bases not matched to a gene: 1. CDR3 length equals 14 residues. Here the CDR3 DNA reads TGTGCCAGCAGTTACTCCGGACAGGGGTATGGCTACACCTTC. It specifies CASSYSGQGYGYTF.

The gene calls are TRBV3-1 and TRBJ1-3; 11 nucleotides agree with TRBD1. This CDR3 region has 13 residues. Germline V CDR1 and CDR2: LGHDT, YNNKEL (reference sequence). V lost 7 bases to trimming and J lost 6 bases; unmatched junction nucleotides: 2. The CDR3 spells CASKGQGENTIYF. The CDR3 region has the DNA TGTGCCAGCAAGGGACAGGGGGAAAACACCATATATTTT.

This clonotype was found once. It may be a read error: a sequence one base away is much more abundant. V and J are TRBV5-4 and TRBJ2-7; D might be TRBD2 (7 bases). The end of the DNA is better explained by TRBJ2-5, so the J call may be wrong. Germline loops: CDR1 SGHNT, CDR2 YYREEE (reference sequence). The CDR3 is made up of 16 amino acids. In DNA, the CDR3 is TGTGCCAGCAGCTTGATGGGGCAGGGGAGGGGAAAGACCCAGTACTTC. Translating gives CASSLMGQGRGKTQYF.

There are many counts of this clonotype. The chain employs TRBV7-8 and TRBJ1-5; 7 positions match TRBD1. Germline V lookup: CDR1 SGHVS, CDR2 FQNEAQ. The length of the CDR3 is 15 residues. With 3 bases clipped from V and 5 bases from J, the junction kept 7 bases outside the gene matches. The CDR3 protein is CASSFVAGGDQPQHF. Here the CDR3 DNA reads TGTGCCAGCAGCTTCGTGGCAGGGGGTGATCAGCCCCAGCATTTT.

This clonotype was seen more than once but under ten times. A much larger clonotype is one base distant, so this may be a read error. The rearrangement joins TRBV12-3 or TRBV12-4 to TRBJ2-1; no firm D call. The CDR3 consists of 12 residues. Trimming took 4 bases from V and 13 from J, leaving 14 bases between them. The chain's CDR3 is CASSWTLETQFF. Here the CDR3 DNA reads TGTGCCAGCAGTTGGACGCTGGAGACCCAGTTCTTC.

This clonotype came up a few times. The genes are TRBV27 and TRBJ2-2; no definite D call. The CDR3 covers 16 residues. V lost 4 bases and J lost 3, with 15 bases in between. Germline-derived CDR1 and CDR2 are MNHEY and SMNVEV (reference sequence). CDR3 coding DNA: TGTGCCAGCAGTTCGCTCCGGAATTTTGACACCGGGGAGCTGTTTTTT. Protein: CASSSLRNFDTGELFF.

The rearrangement joins TRBV10-3 to TRBJ2-7; the D is unclear. Judging by the DNA end, TRBJ2-5 fits better; the J call may be wrong. The V gene's germline CDR1 is ENHRY and CDR2 SYGVKD. The CDR3 has 14 amino acids. DNA for the CDR3: TGTGCCATCAGGAGGCAGGAGTCAGTGGAGACCCAGTACTTC. Its protein product is CAIRRQESVETQYF.

This clonotype showed up just a few times. The chain links TRBV12-3 or TRBV12-4 to TRBJ1-1; TRBD1 aligns across 7 bases. V lost 6 bases, J lost 4 bases, and 5 bases stayed unmatched. The CDR3 is 13 residues long. CDR3: CASRTGRGTEAFF. In DNA, the CDR3 is TGTGCCAGCAGGACAGGGAGGGGCACTGAAGCTTTCTTT.

V usage is TRBV18 and J usage is TRBJ2-3; TRBD1 aligns across 7 bases. Germline lookup yields CDR1 KGHSH and CDR2 LQKENI. The CDR3 spans 16 residues. V trimming: 2 bases; J trimming: 3 bases; junction bases outside the gene matches: 8. CDR3 region: CASSPTQGVKTDTQYF. CDR3 DNA sequence: TGTGCCAGCTCACCAACTCAGGGGGTTAAGACAGATACGCAGTATTTT. Using reference TRBV18 and TRBJ2-3 for the parts outside the CDR3, the full variable domain is NAGVMQNPRHLVRRRGQEARLRCSPMKGHSHVYWYRQLPEEGLKFMVYLQKENIIDESGMPKERFSAEFPKEGPSILRIQQVVRGDSAAYFCASSPTQGVKTDTQYFGPGTRLTVL.

This clonotype was observed a few times. The chain is built from TRBV30 and TRBJ2-7; the D gene is possibly TRBD2 (6 bases). Germline loops: CDR1 GTSNPN, CDR2 SVGIG (reference sequence). The CDR3 length is 15 residues. With 3 bases removed from V and 3 bases from J, the gap between germline ends came to 18 bases. The CDR3: CAWSRPAGRSYEQYF. The CDR3 DNA reads TGTGCCTGGAGCCGACCTGCAGGGAGGAGCTACGAGCAGTACTTC.

Here the CDR3 DNA reads TGCGCCAGCAGCTCCCGGCACGGCACTGAAGCTTTCTTT. Encoded protein: CASSSRHGTEAFF. The chain has TRBV5-1 and TRBJ1-1; no firm D call. Germline V lookup: CDR1 SGHRS, CDR2 YFSETQ. The CDR3 contains 13 residues. Trimming removed 3 bases at V and 4 bases at J, with 10 bases between.

This clonotype was counted at least ten times. An end of the junction differs from the germline gene, which may be a read error. V gene TRBV27 combines with J gene TRBJ2-1; either TRBD1 or TRBD2 may fit D (6 bases each). This CDR3 contains 13 residues. The V gene's germline CDR1 is MNHEY and CDR2 SMNVEV (reference sequence). CDR3 DNA sequence: TGCGCCAGCAGTAGGGGGGTTTACAATGAGCAGTTCTTC. It translates to CASSRGVYNEQFF.